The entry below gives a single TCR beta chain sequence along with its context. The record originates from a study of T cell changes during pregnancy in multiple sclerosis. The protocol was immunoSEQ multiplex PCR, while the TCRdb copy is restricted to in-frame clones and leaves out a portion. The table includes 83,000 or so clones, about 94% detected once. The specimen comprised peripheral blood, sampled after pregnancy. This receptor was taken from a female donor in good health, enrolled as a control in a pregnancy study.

As DNA, the CDR3 is TGTGCCAGCAGCTTAGGTCACAGGCTTACCTACGAGCAGTACTTC. This codes for CASSLGHRLTYEQYF. This sequence joins TRBV7-2 and TRBJ2-7, with D possibly being TRBD1 (5 bases). Trimming stripped 1 base from V and 2 bases from J, with 12 bases between. CDR1 and CDR2 (germline): SGHTA, FQGNSA. The CDR3 is 15 residues long. Variable domain in full (rest from reference TRBV7-2 and TRBJ2-7): GAGVSQSPSNKVTEKGKDVELRCDPISGHTALYWYRQSLGQGLEFLIYFQGNSAPDKSGLPSDRFSAERTGGSVSTLTIQRTQQEDSAVYLCASSLGHRLTYEQYFGPGTRLTVT.